This T cell receptor (beta chain) was sequenced in a study of cytomegalovirus exposure and HLA in healthy donors. The PCR ran on 60 Vbeta and 13 Jbeta primers. TCRdb's copy holds only in-frame clones and misses some; the assay was immunoSEQ multiplex PCR. The table includes about 200,000 clones, roughly 80% detected once. For this clone: Antigen specificity is unknown.

Germline lookup yields CDR1 MNHEY and CDR2 SVGAGI. Trimming stripped 3 bases from V and 2 bases from J, with 14 bases between. This CDR3 has 15 residues. General study findings and limits: A prior analysis recorded that most TCR beta V segments were productive about 87% or about 30% of the time.

The receptor's source is a girl aged 2 to 9 in good health and CMV-seronegative. The V gene is TRBV6-5, the J gene TRBJ2-7; tentative D call: TRBD1 (5 bases). Sample: PBMCs. The CDR3 loop is CASSYSQGTAYEQYF. CDR3 sequence (DNA): TGTGCCAGCAGTTATTCGCAGGGAACCGCCTACGAGCAGTACTTC.